The 27 T cell receptor beta chains given below trace back to one sample, sequenced in a study of CD8+ T cells in alopecia areata. TCR sequencing used cDNA made by reverse transcription of extracted RNA. Measured with immunoSEQ multiplex PCR; TCRdb has only the in-frame clones, and not every one. This sample yields approximately 140,000 clones, of which around 47% are seen a single time; roughly 7.5% belongs to the top ten. Sequencing was done on a sample of CD4+ T cells sorted from blood. The source is a human donor with alopecia areata.

This clone was detected a few times. The genes are TRBV30 and TRBJ1-1, with D hard to call. This CDR3 has 13 amino acids. Trimming took off 1 base at V and 4 bases at J, with 10 bases between the two ends. Germline V CDR1 and CDR2: GTSNPN, SVGIG (reference sequence). CDR3 loop: CAWSAKGGTEAFF. CDR3 bases: TGTGCCTGGAGTGCGAAAGGTGGCACTGAAGCTTTCTTT.

The chain combines TRBV27 with TRBJ2-1; 12 nucleotides align to TRBD1. This CDR3 has 15 residues. Germline V lookup: CDR1 MNHEY, CDR2 SMNVEV (reference sequence). V shed 6 bases and J 7 bases; nucleotides not matched to a gene: 7. DNA for the CDR3: TGTGCCAGCAGGCGGGACAGGGGGCGTTCGAATGAGCAGTTCTTC. This sequence encodes CASRRDRGRSNEQFF.

The CDR3 reads CASSFEFQETQYF. DNA of the CDR3: TGTGCCAGCAGCTTCGAATTCCAAGAGACCCAGTACTTC. The gene calls are TRBV5-4 and TRBJ2-5; D is uncertain. V lost 2 bases and J 1 base, leaving 6 bases between the germline ends. The CDR3 consists of 13 residues. The germline CDR1 and CDR2 sequences are SGHNT and YYREEE (reference sequence).

This clone was detected only a few times. The rearrangement uses TRBV30 and TRBJ2-7; the D is unclear. The germline V gene has CDR1 GTSNPN and CDR2 SVGIG (reference sequence). Trimming left V 4 bases short and J 5 bases short, with 12 bases between. The CDR3 loop spans 12 amino acids. CDR3 amino acids: CAWTDVGDEQYF. CDR3 DNA: TGTGCCTGGACAGATGTGGGCGACGAGCAGTACTTC.

The genes are TRBV18 and TRBJ2-5; no clear D. Per germline, CDR1 KGHSH and CDR2 LQKENI. CDR3 length: 11 residues. V lost 8 bases and J lost 5, with 9 bases in between. The CDR3 coding sequence is TGTGCCAGCGGTTCCGTGGAGACCCAGTACTTC. This sequence encodes CASGSVETQYF.

The V gene is TRBV29-1, the J gene TRBJ2-1; TRBD1 or TRBD2 may be the D gene (5 bases each). Trimming left V 4 bases short and J 4 bases short, with 20 bases between. The CDR3 is made up of 16 amino acids. Germline assignment: CDR1 SQVTM and CDR2 ANQGSEA. As DNA, the CDR3 is TGCAGCGTTGTTTCCCAGGGCCGCCGAGGGTACAATGAGCAGTTCTTC. Translation gives CSVVSQGRRGYNEQFF.

In its sample, this clone was seen a few times. The chain carries TRBV5-1 and TRBJ2-5; D ambiguous. Trimming removed 0 bases at V and 0 bases at J, with 6 bases between. Germline V gives CDR1 SGHRS, CDR2 YFSETQ. There are 14 residues in the CDR3. CDR3 sequence (DNA): TGCGCCAGCAGCTTGGATGTGGACCAAGAGACCCAGTACTTC. It specifies CASSLDVDQETQYF.

This clone appeared once. V usage is TRBV5-4 and J usage is TRBJ2-7, with TRBD1 matching 9 bases. Losses at the gene ends were 0 bases for V and 5 bases for J; bases not matched to a gene: 9. Germline V gene lookup returns CDR1 SGHNT and CDR2 YYREEE (reference sequence). The CDR3 sequence is 16 residues long. CDR3 bases: TGTGCCAGCAGCTTGGACAGGGGGCGCATAGGTCACGAGCAGTACTTC. Translated: CASSLDRGRIGHEQYF.

The chain employs TRBV6-1 and TRBJ2-7; D may be TRBD1 (6 bases). The ends were cut back, 6 bases at V and 2 bases at J, with 14 bases in the middle. Germline CDR1 reads MNHNS; CDR2 reads SASEGT. The CDR3 totals 14 residues. CDR3 in amino acids: CASRLGRGTYEQYF. Here the CDR3 DNA reads TGTGCCAGCAGATTAGGAAGGGGGACCTACGAGCAGTACTTC.

This clone came up many times. The chain links TRBV14 to TRBJ2-3; D may be TRBD1 (5 bases). Trimming stripped 1 base from V and 6 bases from J, with 11 bases between. The CDR3 spans 14 residues. CDR1 and CDR2 from the germline V gene are SGHDN and FVKESK. The CDR3 is CASSQGQPRDTQYF. The CDR3, as DNA: TGTGCCAGCAGCCAAGGACAGCCCAGGGATACGCAGTATTTT.

This clone was recorded once. The chain carries TRBV28 and TRBJ2-7; maybe TRBD1 (5 bases). Germline CDR1 MDHEN, CDR2 SYDVKM. This CDR3 has 14 residues. Deletions cut 1 base from V and 3 bases from J, with 10 bases between. The CDR3 DNA is TGTGCCAGCAGTTTATTGGCAGGACACTACGAGCAGTACTTC. It codes for CASSLLAGHYEQYF.

The rearrangement links TRBV28 to TRBJ2-7, with 14 bases matching TRBD2. This CDR3 is built from 15 residues. Germline V gene lookup returns CDR1 MDHEN and CDR2 SYDVKM. V was pared by 8 bases and J by 4 bases, with 7 bases of the junction left unmatched. The CDR3 DNA reads as TGTGCCAGCTTCGGGACTAGCGGGAGAGGGTACGAGCAGTACTTC. As protein: CASFGTSGRGYEQYF.

The chain uses TRBV5-1 and TRBJ1-5, with D possibly being TRBD1 (5 bases). Germline V lookup: CDR1 SGHRS, CDR2 YFSETQ. V dropped 0 bases and J dropped 7 bases, with 14 bases sitting between them. CDR3 length: 15 amino acids. CDR3 loop: CASSLAGEWGQPQHF. The CDR3 DNA is TGCGCCAGCAGCTTGGCTGGGGAATGGGGGCAGCCCCAGCATTTT. The variable domain in full, with the rest retrieved from reference TRBV5-1 and TRBJ1-5, is KAGVTQTPRYLIKTRGQQVTLSCSPISGHRSVSWYQQTPGQGLQFLFEYFSETQRNKGNFPGRFSGRQFSNSRSEMNVSTLELGDSALYLCASSLAGEWGQPQHFGDGTRLSIL.

This clone showed up just a few times. The V and J genes are TRBV7-9 and TRBJ2-7; TRBD2 might be the D (6 bases). CDR3 length: 13 amino acids. V was cut by 5 bases and J by 5 bases, with 13 bases left in between. The germline V gene has CDR1 SEHNR and CDR2 FQNEAQ (reference sequence). CDR3 sequence (DNA): TGTGCCAGCAGCGGGCAGGGACTGGACGAGCAGTACTTC. Its protein product is CASSGQGLDEQYF.

Here the CDR3 DNA reads TGTGCCAGCAGTCCGACTAGCGGGAGTGCCTACGAGCAGTACTTC. This codes for CASSPTSGSAYEQYF. The chain couples TRBV6-1 to TRBJ2-7, with TRBD2 identical over 12 bases. The CDR3 has 15 residues. Germline V gene data show CDR1 as MNHNS and CDR2 as SASEGT. Trimming cost V 5 bases and J 2 bases; bases outside gene matches: 4.

The sample holds a few counts of this clone. The V gene is TRBV30, the J gene TRBJ1-4; D unclear. The germline gives CDR1 GTSNPN, CDR2 SVGIG (reference sequence). The CDR3 length is 15 residues. V dropped 3 bases and J dropped 7 bases, with 18 bases sitting between them. The CDR3 reads CAWSAAEAYGEKLFF. CDR3 in DNA: TGTGCCTGGAGCGCTGCTGAGGCTTATGGTGAAAAACTGTTTTTT.

J is TRBJ2-1 and V is TRBV11-3, with TRBD2 matching 7 bases. The CDR3 has 16 residues. Per the germline V gene, CDR1 is SGHNT and CDR2 is YENEEA. Unmatched junction bases numbered 10, after V lost 1 base and J lost 7 bases. The CDR3 spells CASSLALAELRNEQFF. The CDR3 DNA sequence: TGTGCCAGCAGCTTAGCCCTAGCGGAACTCAGGAATGAGCAGTTCTTC.

This clone was counted a single time. CDR3 nucleotide sequence: TGTGCCAGCAGTTTACGCAACGTGGGTATAACCAAAAACATTCAGTACTTC. It translates to CASSLRNVGITKNIQYF. The rearrangement joins TRBV27 to TRBJ2-4; D is unclear. CDR3 length equals 17 residues. Germline CDR1 reads MNHEY; CDR2 reads SMNVEV (reference sequence). V dropped 2 bases and J dropped 2 bases, with 16 bases sitting between them.

There are a few counts of this clone. The chain employs TRBV10-3 and TRBJ2-3; 16 nucleotides match TRBD2. Germline V gives CDR1 ENHRY, CDR2 SYGVKD. This CDR3 has 15 amino acids. V shed 10 bases and J 4 bases; nucleotides not matched to a gene: 5. The CDR3 coding sequence is TGTGCCAGCGGGACTAGCGGGAGGGCCGCAGATACGCAGTATTTT. Its translation: CASGTSGRAADTQYF.

This chain connects TRBV2 to TRBJ2-5; 9 bases agree with TRBD2. J was trimmed by 6 bases and V by 6 bases; bases with no gene match: 8. The CDR3 consists of 14 residues. Germline V gives CDR1 SNHLY, CDR2 FYNNEI. The CDR3 loop is CASRKAGGAQTQYF. The CDR3 region has the DNA TGTGCCAGCAGGAAAGCGGGAGGCGCACAGACCCAGTACTTC.

This clone was counted between two and nine times. The sample contains more than one DNA sequence encoding this CDR3. The V call is TRBV4-1, the J call TRBJ2-5; weak D call: TRBD2 (6 bases). This CDR3 is 13 amino acids long. CDR1 is MGHRA, CDR2 YSYEKL, per germline. Trimming removed 4 bases at V and 2 bases at J, with 8 bases between. CDR3 bases: TGCGCCAGCAGCCTAGGACTACAAGAGACCCAGTACTTC. It encodes CASSLGLQETQYF.

This clone was detected only once. The chain combines TRBV29-1 with TRBJ2-7; possible D gene TRBD1, 5 bases. There are 13 residues in the CDR3. Trimming pared 2 bases from V and 6 bases from J, leaving 14 bases between. Germline values: CDR1 SQVTM, CDR2 ANQGSEA. Here the CDR3 DNA reads TGCAGCGTTGAACAGGGTTTTTTCAGCGAGCAGTACTTC. It encodes CSVEQGFFSEQYF.

This rearrangement joins TRBV29-1 to TRBJ2-3, with D possibly matching TRBD1 (5 bases). The V gene's germline CDR1 is SQVTM and CDR2 ANQGSEA. CDR3 length: 12 residues. V was cut by 6 bases and J by 10 bases, with 17 bases left in between. CDR3 loop: CSVAPLEGAQYF. The CDR3 DNA is TGCAGCGTGGCCCCCCTAGAAGGGGCGCAGTATTTT.

The CDR3 nucleotides are TGTGCCATCAGAGGACTAGCGGACACCGGGGAGCTGTTTTTT. Encoded protein: CAIRGLADTGELFF. The chain employs TRBV10-3 and TRBJ2-2; 10 positions match TRBD2. This CDR3 contains 14 residues. Trimming took 6 bases from V and 3 from J; bases not matched to a gene: 1. Germline CDR1 is ENHRY and CDR2 is SYGVKD.

The chain is built from TRBV7-9 and TRBJ2-5; 10 nucleotides agree with TRBD2. This CDR3 has 15 residues. J lost 2 bases, V lost 5 bases, and 5 bases had no gene match. The germline gives CDR1 SEHNR, CDR2 FQNEAQ (reference sequence). Here the CDR3 reads CASSDGTSAQETQYF. In DNA form, the CDR3 reads TGTGCCAGCAGCGATGGGACTAGCGCACAAGAGACCCAGTACTTC. Full variable domain (missing parts from reference TRBV7-9 and TRBJ2-5): DTGVSQNPRHKITKRGQNVTFRCDPISEHNRLYWYRQTLGQGPEFLTYFQNEAQLEKSRLLSDRFSAERPKGSFSTLEIQRTEQGDSAMYLCASSDGTSAQETQYFGPGTRLLVL.

The chain uses TRBV7-9 and TRBJ2-1, with TRBD2 matching over 10 bases. V dropped 8 bases and J dropped 7; count of bases not matched to a gene: 17. The CDR3 sequence is 17 residues long. CDR1 and CDR2 (germline): SEHNR, FQNEAQ (reference sequence). The CDR3 coding sequence is TGTGCCAGCGGACTGAGGGGGCTAGCGGGAGTTGGGAATGAGCAGTTCTTC. Its translation is CASGLRGLAGVGNEQFF.

The CDR3 protein is CASSAGQSSGNTIYF. The CDR3 nucleotides are TGTGCCAGCAGTGCGGGACAAAGCTCTGGAAACACCATATATTTT. The chain couples TRBV6-5 to TRBJ1-3; possible D gene TRBD1, 6 bases. Between the trimmed V and J ends, which lost 5 bases and 0 bases, there was a span of 11 bases. The length of the CDR3 is 15 residues. Looked up from germline, CDR1 is MNHEY and CDR2 is SVGAGI.